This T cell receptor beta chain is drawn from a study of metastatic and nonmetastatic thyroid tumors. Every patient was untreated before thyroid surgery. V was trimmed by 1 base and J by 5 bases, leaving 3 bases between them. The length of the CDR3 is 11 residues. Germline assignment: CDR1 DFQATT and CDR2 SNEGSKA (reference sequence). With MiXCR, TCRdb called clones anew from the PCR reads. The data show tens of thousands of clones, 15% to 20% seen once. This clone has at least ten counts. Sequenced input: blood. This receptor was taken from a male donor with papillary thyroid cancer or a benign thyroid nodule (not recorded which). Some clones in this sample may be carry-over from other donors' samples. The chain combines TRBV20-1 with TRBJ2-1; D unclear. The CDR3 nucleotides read TGCAGTGCTAGAGCCGACAATGAGCAGTTCTTC. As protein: CSARADNEQFF.